This entry concerns a single T cell receptor beta chain. What antigen it recognizes has not been identified. HCMV serostatus was determined by detecting HCMV-specific IgG in serum with a commercial ELISA kit. Ficoll density gradient centrifugation was used to isolate peripheral blood mononuclear cells from blood. Sequencer: Illumina HiSeq 2000. The TCR beta cDNA libraries were made using 5'RACE template switching, a step that added both a universal primer site and unique molecular identifiers. cDNA synthesis was primed from the TCR beta constant segment, followed by two successive PCR amplification steps. Turning to the authors' computational methods: MIGEC was used to demultiplex reads and group reads by UMI, and MiTCR was used to assemble and quantify clonotypes. To remove erroneous sequences, TCR cDNA sequences were retained only when supported by two or more reads. The tcR package was used for downstream repertoire analysis, and clonotypes were matched between fractions using CDR3 nucleotide sequence together with V segment. Antigen specificity was annotated against VDJdb with VDJmatch, allowing one amino acid substitution in CDR3. The reads, reprocessed by TCRdb, yield one row per CDR3 protein sequence and no DNA. In this record, the V and J calls reflect TCRdb's handling and not the investigators' own analysis. The table for this sample lists 300,000 to 450,000 distinct CDR3 sequences. The ten top clones hold around 5% of the sample.

In the germline V gene, CDR1 corresponds to SGHTA and CDR2 to FQGNSA. From the cysteine through the phenylalanine, the CDR3 covers 14 amino acids. No DNA appears here. The sample comes from a study of T cells expressing NK-cell markers (dated by TCRdb to 2018 to 2020). Some background on the complete study: TCR beta-chain repertoires were profiled in sorted CD3+CD56+NKG2C+, CD3+CD56+NKG2C- and CD3+CD56-NKG2C+ T-cell subsets from seven or eight donors. Of the eight sequenced donors, seven were found to be HCMV-seropositive and one was found to be HCMV-seronegative. All eight donors whose samples were sequenced were randomly selected healthy volunteers, three of them men and five women. Illumina HiSeq 2000/2500, MiSeq or NextSeq was used to sequence libraries as 2 x 150 bp reads.

Results and caveats for the whole study, not just this receptor: Whether the expanded NKG2C-expressing T cell clones were specific for HCMV antigens was left unclear. In five to seven donors, the dominant CD3+CD56+NKG2C+ clonotypes were among the top 10 CD8+ clonotypes and accounted for roughly 1.0-8% of CD8+ T cells. Those dominant clonotypes were again the most abundant among CD3+CD56-NKG2C+ cells in a few donors, at about 28.3-60.1%.

The V gene is TRBV7-2 and the J gene is TRBJ2-1; no DNA is available, so the TRBD1 call from TCRdb remains unchecked. The clonotype originates from a man aged 18 to 69 in good health. Material for sequencing was blood T cells: a sorted CD56 or NKG2C T cell subset, CD4+ or CD8+ T cells, or bulk PBMC T cells (not recorded which). The CDR3 protein is CASNPPRSHNEQFF.